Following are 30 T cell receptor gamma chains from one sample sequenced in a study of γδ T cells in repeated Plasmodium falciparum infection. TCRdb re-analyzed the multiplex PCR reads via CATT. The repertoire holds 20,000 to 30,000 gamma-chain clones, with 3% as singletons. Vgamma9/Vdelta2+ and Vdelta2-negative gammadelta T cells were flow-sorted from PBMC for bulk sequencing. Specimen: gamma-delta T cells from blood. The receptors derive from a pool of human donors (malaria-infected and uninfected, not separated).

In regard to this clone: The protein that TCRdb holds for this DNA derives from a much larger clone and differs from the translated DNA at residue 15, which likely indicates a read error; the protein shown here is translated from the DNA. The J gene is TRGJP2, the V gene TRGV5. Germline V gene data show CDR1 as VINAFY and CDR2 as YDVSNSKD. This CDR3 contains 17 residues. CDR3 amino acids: CATWDWEVMGSDWIRTF. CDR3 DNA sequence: TGTGCCACCTGGGACTGGGAGGTTATGGGTAGTGATTGGATCAGGACGTTT.

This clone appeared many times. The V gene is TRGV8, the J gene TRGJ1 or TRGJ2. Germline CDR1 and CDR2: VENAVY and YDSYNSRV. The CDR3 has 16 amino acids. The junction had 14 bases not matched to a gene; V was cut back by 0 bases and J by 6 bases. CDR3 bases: TGTGCCACCTGGGATAGGCCTCCCCCCCGGAGTTATAAGAAACTCTTT. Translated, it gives CATWDRPPPRSYKKLF.

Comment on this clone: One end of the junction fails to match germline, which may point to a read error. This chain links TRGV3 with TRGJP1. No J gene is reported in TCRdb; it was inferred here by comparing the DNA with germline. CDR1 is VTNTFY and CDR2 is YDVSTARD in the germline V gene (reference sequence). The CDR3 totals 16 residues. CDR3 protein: CAIWDRPRATGWFKIF. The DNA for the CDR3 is TGTGCCATCTGGGACAGGCCCCGGGCCACTGGTTGGTTCAAGATATTT.

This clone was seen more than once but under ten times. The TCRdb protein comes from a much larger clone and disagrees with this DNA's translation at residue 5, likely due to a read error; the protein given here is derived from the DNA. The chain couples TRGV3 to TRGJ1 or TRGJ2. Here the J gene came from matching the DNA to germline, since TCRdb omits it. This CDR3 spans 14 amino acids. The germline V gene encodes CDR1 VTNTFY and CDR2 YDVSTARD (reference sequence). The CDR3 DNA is TGTGCCACCTGGGGCAGGCTGGATTATTATAAGAAACTCTTT. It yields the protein CATWGRLDYYKKLF.

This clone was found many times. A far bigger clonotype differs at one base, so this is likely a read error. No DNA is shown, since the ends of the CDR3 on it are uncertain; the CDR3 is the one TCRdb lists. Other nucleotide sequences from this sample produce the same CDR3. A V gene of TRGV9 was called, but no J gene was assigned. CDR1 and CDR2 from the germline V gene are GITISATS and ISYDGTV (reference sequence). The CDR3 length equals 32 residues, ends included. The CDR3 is CALWEVQGAARNSLAVEQHLLSQVSIGRIQHF.

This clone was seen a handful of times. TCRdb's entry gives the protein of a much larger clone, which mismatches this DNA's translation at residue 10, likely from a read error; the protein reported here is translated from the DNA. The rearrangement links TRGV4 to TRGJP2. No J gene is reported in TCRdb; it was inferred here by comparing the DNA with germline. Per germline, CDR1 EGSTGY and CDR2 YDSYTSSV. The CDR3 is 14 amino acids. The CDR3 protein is CATWQKSSDRIKTF. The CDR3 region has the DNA TGTGCCACCTGGCAAAAGAGTAGTGATCGGATCAAGACGTTT.

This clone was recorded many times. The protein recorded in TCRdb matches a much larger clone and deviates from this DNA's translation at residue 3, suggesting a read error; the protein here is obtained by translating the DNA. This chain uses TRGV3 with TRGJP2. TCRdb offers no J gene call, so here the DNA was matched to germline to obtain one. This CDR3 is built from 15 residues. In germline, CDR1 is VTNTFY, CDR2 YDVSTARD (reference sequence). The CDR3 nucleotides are TGTGCCATCTGGGACAGGCAGGGTAGTGATTGGATCAAGACGTTT. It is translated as CAIWDRQGSDWIKTF.

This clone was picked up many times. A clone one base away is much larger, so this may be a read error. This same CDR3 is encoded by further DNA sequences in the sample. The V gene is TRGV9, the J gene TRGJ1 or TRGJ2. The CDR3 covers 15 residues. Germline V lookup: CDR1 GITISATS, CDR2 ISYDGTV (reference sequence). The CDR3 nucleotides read TGTGCCCTGTGGGAGGCGAACCCTTTGGGTTATAAGAAACTCTTT. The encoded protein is CALWEANPLGYKKLF.

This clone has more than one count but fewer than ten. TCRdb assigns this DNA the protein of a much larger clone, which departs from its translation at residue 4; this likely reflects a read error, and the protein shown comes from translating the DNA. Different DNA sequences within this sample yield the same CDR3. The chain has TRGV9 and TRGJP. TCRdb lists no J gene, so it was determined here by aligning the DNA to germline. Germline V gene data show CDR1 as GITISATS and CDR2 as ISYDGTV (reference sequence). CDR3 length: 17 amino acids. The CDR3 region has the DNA TGTGCCTTGCGGGAGAAGGGGCAAGAGTTGGGCAAAAAAATCAAGGTATTT. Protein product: CALREKGQELGKKIKVF.

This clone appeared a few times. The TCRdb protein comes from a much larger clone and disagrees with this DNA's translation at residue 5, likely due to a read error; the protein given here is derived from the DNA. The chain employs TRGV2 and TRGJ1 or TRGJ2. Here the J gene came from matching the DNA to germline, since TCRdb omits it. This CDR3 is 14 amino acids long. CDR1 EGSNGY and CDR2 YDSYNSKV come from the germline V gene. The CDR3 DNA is TGTGCCACCTGGGGCGGGCCTCGGAATTATAAGAAACTCTTT. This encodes CATWGGPRNYKKLF.

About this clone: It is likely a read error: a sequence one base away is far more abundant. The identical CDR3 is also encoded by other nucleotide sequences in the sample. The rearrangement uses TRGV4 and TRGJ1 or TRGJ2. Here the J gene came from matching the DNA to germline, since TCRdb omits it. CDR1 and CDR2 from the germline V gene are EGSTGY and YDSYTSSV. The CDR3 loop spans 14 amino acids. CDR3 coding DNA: TGTGCTACCTGGGACATAAGGGATTATTATAAGAAACTCTTT. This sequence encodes CATWDIRDYYKKLF.

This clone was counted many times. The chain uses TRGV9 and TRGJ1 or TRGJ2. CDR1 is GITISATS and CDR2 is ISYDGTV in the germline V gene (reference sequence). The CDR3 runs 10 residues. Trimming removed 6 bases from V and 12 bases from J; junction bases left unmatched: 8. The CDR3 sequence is CALWSSGKLF. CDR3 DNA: TGTGCCTTGTGGTCGTCGGGGAAACTCTTT.

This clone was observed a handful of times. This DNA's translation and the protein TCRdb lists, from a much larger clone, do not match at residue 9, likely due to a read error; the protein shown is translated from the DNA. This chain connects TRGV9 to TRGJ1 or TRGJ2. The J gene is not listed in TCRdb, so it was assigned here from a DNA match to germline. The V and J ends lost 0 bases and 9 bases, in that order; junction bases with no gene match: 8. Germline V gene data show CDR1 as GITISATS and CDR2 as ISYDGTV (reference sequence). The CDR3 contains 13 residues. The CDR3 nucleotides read TGTGCCTTGTGGGAGGTGCGTTGGCTTAAGAAACTCTTT. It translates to CALWEVRWLKKLF.

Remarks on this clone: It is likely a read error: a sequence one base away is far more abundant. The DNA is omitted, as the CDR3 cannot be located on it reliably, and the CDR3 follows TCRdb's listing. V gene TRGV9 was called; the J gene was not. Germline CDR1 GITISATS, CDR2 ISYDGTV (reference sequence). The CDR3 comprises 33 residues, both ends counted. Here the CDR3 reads CALWEVQTIIIRNSLAVEQHLLSQVSIGRIQHF.

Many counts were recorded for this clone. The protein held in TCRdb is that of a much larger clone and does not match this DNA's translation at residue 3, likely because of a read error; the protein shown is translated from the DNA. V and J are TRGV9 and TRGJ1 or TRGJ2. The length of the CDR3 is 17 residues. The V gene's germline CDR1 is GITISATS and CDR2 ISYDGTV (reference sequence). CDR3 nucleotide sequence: TGTGCCTCGTGGGAGCCAACAACCCCCTGGAATTATTATAAGAAACTCTTT. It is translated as CASWEPTTPWNYYKKLF.

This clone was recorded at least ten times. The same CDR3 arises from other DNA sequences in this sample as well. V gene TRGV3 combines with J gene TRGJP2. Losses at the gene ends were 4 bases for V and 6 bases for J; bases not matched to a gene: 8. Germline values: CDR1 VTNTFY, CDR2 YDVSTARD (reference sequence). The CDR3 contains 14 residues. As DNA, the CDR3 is TGTGCCACCTGGGAAATGCGTCGTGATTGGATCAAGACGTTT. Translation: CATWEMRRDWIKTF.

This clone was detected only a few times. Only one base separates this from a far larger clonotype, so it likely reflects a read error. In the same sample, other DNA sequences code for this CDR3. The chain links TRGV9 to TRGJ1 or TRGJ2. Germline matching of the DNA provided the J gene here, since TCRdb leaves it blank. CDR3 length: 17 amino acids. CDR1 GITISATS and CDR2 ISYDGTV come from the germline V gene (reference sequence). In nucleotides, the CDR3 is TGTGCCCTGTGGGAGCCCCCGAACCACTTAAATTATTATAAGAAACTCTTT. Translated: CALWEPPNHLNYYKKLF.

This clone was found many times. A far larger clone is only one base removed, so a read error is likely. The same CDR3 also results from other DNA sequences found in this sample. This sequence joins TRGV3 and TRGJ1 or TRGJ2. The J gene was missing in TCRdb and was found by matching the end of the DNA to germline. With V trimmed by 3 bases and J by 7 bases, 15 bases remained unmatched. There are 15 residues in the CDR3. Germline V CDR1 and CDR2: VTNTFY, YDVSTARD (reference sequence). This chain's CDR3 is CATWDSARGLYKKLF. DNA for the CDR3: TGTGCCACCTGGGACTCGGCACGCGGGTTGTATAAGAAACTCTTT.

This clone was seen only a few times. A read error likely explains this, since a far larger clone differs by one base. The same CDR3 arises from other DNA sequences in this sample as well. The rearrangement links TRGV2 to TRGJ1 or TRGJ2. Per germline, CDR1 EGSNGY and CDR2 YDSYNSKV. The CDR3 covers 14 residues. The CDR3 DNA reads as TGTGCTACCTGGGACGGATTAACGCATTATAAGAAACTCTTT. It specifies CATWDGLTHYKKLF.

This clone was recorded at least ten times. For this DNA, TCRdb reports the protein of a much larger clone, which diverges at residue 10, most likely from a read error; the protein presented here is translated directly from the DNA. CDR3 coding DNA: TGTGCCACCTGGGATGCAGTTTCCGGTCATAAGAAACTCTTT. Its protein product is CATWDAVSGHKKLF. The rearrangement links TRGV4 to TRGJ1 or TRGJ2. This CDR3 has 14 residues. The V gene end was trimmed by 2 bases and the J gene end by 8 bases; junction bases not matched to a gene: 12. CDR1 and CDR2 (germline): EGSTGY, YDSYTSSV.

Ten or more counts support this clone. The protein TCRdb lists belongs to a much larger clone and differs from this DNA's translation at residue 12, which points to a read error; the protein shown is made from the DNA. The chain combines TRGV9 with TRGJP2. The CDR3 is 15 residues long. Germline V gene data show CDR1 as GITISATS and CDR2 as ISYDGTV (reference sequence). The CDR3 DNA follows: TGTGCCTTGTGGGAGCCGGTCGGTAGTGATTGGACCAAGACGTTT. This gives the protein CALWEPVGSDWTKTF.

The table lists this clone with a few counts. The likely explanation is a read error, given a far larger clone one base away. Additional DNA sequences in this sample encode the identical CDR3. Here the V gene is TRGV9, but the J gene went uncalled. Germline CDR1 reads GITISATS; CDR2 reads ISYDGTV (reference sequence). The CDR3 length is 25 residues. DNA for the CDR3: TGTGCCTTGGATTCTTTGCGGGGCTTGTTACCTTGTAATAAGTTCGAACATGGTGCTTATTATAAAAAACTCTTT. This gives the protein CALDSLRGLLPCNKFEHGAYYKKLF.

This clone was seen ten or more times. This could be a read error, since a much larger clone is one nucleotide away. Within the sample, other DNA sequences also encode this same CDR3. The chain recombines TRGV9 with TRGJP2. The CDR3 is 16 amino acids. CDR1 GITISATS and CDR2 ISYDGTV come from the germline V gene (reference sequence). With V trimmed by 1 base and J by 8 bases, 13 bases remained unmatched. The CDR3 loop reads CALWEVLARGDWIKTF. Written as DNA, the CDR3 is TGTGCCTTGTGGGAGGTCTTGGCAAGAGGAGATTGGATCAAGACGTTT.

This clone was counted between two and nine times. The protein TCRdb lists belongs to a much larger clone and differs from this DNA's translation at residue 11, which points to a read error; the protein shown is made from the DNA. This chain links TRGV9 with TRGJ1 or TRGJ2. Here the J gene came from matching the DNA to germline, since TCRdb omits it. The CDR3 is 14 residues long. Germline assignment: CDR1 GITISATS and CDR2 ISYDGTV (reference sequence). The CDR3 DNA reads TGTGCCTTGTGGAGTTTGACGAATTATTATACGAAACTCTTT. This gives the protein CALWSLTNYYTKLF.

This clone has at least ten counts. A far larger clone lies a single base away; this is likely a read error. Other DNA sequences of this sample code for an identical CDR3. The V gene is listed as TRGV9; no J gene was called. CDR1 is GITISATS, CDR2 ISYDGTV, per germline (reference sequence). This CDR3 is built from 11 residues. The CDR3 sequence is CALWEFLKKLF. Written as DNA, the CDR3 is TGTGCCTTGTGGGAGTTTTTAAAGAAGCTCTTT.

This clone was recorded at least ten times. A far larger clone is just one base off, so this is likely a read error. Here the CDR3 DNA reads TGTGCCTTGGGGGAGTCAGAGTTGGGCAAAAAAATCAAGGTATTT. Residues: CALGESELGKKIKVF. V and J are TRGV9 and TRGJP. The germline gives CDR1 GITISATS, CDR2 ISYDGTV (reference sequence). The CDR3 loop spans 15 amino acids.

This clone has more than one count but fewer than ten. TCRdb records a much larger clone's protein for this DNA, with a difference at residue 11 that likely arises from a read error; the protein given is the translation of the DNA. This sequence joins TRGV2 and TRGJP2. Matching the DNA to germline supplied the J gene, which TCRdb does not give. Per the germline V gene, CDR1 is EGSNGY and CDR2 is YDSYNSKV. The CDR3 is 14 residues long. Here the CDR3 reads CATWEGSSDWTKTF. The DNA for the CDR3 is TGTGCCACCTGGGAGGGTAGTAGTGATTGGACCAAGACGTTT.

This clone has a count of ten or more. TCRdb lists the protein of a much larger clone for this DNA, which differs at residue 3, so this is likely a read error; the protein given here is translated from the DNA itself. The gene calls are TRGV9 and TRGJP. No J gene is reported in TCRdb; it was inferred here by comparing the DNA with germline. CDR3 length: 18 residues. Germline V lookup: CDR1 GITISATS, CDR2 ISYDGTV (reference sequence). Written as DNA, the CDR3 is TGTGCCTCGTGGGAGGTGGGCTCTCAAGAGTTGGGCAAAAAAATCAAGGTATTT. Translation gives CASWEVGSQELGKKIKVF.

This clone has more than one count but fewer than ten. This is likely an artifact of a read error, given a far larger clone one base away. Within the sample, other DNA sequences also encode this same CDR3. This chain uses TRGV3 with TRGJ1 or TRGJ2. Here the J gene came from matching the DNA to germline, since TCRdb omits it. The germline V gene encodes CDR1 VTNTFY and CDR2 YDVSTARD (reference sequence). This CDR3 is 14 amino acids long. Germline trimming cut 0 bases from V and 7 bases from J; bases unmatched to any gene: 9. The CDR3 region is CATWDRYLYYKKLF. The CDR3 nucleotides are TGTGCCACCTGGGACAGGTACCTTTACTATAAGAAACTCTTT.

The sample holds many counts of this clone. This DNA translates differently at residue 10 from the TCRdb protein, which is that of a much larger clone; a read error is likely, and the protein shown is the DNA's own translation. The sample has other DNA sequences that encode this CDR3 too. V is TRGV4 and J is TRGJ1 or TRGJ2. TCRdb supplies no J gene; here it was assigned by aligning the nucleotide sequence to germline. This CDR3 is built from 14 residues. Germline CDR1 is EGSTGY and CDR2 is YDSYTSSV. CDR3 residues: CATWDGPGYCKKLF. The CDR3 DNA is TGTGCCACCTGGGATGGGCCGGGTTATTGTAAGAAACTCTTT.